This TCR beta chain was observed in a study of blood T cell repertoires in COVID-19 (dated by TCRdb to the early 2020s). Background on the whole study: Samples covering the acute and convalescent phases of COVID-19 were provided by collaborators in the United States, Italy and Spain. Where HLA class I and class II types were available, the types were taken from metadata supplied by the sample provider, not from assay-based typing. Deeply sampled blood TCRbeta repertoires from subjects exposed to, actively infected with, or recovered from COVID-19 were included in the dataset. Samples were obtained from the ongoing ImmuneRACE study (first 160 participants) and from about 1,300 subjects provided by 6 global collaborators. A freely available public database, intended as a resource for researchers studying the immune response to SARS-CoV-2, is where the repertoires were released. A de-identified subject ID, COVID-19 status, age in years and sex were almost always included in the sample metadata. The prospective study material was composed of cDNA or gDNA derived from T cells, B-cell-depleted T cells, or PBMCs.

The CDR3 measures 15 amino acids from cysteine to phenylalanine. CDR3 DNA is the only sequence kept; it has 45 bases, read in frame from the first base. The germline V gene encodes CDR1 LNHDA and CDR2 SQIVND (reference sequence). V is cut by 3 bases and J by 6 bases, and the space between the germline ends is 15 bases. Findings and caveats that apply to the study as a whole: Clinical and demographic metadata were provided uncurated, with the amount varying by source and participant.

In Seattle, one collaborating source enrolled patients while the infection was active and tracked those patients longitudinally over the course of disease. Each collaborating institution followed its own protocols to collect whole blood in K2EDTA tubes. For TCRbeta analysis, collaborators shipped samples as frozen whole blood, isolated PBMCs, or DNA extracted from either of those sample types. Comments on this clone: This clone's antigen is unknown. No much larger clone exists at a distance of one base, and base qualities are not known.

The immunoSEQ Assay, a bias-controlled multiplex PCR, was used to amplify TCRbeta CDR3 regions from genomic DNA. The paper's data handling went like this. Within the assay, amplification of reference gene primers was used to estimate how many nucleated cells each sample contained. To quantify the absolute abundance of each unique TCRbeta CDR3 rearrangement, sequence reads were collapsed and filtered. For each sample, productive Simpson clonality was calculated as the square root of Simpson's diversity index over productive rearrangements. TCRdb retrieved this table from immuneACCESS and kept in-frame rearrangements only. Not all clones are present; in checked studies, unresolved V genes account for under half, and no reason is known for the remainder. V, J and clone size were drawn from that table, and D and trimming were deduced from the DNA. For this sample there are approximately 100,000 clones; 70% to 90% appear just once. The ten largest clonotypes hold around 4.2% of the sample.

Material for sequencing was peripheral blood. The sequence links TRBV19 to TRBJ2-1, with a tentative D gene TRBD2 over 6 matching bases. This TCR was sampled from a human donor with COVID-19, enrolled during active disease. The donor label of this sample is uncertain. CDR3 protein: CASSMGLAVGNEQFF. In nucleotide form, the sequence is TGTGCCAGTAGTATGGGACTCGCCGTGGGCAATGAGCAGTTCTTC.